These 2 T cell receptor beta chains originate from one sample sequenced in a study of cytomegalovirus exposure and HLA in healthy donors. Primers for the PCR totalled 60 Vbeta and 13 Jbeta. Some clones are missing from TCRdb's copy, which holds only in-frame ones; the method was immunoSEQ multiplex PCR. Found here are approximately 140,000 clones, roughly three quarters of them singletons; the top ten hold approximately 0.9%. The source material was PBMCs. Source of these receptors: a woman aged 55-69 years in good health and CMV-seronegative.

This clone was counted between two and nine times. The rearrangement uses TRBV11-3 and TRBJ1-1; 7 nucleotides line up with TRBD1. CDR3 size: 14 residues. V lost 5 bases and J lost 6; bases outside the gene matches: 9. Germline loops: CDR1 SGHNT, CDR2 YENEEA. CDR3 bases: TGTGCCAGCAGCCTGGGACAGACCTCAGCTGAAGCTTTCTTT. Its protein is CASSLGQTSAEAFF.

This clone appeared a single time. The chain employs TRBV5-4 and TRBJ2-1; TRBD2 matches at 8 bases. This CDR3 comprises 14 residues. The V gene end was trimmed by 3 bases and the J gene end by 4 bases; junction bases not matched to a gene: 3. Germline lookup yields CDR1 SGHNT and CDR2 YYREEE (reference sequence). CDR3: CASSSSGPYNEQFF. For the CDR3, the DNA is TGTGCCAGCAGCTCTAGCGGGCCTTACAATGAGCAGTTCTTC. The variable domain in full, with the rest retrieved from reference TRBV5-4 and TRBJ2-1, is ETGVTQSPTHLIKTRGQQVTLRCSSQSGHNTVSWYQQALGQGPQFIFQYYREEENGRGNFPPRFSGLQFPNYSSELNVNALELDDSALYLCASSSSGPYNEQFFGPGTRLTVL.